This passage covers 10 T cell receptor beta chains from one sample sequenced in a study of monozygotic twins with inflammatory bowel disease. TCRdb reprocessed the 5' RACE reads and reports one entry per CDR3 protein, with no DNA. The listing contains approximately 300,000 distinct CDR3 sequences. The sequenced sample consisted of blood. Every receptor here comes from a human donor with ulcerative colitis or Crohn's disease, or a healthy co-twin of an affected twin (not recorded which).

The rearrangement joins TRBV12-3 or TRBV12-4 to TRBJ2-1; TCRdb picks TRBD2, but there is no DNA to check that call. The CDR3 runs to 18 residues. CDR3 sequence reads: CASSLSWRGLATDNEQFF.

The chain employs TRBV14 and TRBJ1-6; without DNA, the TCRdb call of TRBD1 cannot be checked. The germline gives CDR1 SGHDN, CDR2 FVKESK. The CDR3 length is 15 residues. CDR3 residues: CASSRNRVQNSPLHF. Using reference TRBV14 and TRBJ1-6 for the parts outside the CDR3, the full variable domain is EAGVTQFPSHSVIEKGQTVTLRCDPISGHDNLYWYRRVMGKEIKFLLHFVKESKQDESGMPNNRFLAERTGGTYSTLKVQPAELEDSGVYFCASSRNRVQNSPLHFGNGTRLTVT.

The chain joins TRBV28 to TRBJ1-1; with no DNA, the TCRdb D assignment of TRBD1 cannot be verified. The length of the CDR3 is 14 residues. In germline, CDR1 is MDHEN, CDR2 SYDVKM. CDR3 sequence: CASSFGEVGRRAFF.

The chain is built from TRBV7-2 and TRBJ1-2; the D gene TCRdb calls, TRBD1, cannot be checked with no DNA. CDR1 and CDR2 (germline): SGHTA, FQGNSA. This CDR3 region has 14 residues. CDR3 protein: CASSLGGAVGGYTF. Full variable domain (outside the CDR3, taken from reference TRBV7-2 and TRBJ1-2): GAGVSQSPSNKVTEKGKDVELRCDPISGHTALYWYRQSLGQGLEFLIYFQGNSAPDKSGLPSDRFSAERTGGSVSTLTIQRTQQEDSAVYLCASSLGGAVGGYTFGSGTRLTVV.

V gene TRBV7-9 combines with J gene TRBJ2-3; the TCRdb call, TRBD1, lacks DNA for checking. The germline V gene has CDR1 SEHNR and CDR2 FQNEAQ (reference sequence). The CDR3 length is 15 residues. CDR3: CASSLRDRTGNTQYF.

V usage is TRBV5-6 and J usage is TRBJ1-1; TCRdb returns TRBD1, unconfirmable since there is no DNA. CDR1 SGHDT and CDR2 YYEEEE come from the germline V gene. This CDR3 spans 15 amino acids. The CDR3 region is CASSYFTGGGTEAFF.

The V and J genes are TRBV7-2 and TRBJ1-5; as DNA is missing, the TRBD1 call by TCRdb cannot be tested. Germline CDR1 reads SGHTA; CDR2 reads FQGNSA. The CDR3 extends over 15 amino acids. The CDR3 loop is CASSGSPSSNQPQHF. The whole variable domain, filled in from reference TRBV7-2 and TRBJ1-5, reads GAGVSQSPSNKVTEKGKDVELRCDPISGHTALYWYRQSLGQGLEFLIYFQGNSAPDKSGLPSDRFSAERTGGSVSTLTIQRTQQEDSAVYLCASSGSPSSNQPQHFGDGTRLSIL.

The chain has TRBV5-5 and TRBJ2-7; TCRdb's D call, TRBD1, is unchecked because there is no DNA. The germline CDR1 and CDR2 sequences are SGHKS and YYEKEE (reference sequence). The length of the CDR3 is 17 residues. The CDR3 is CASSSGARGTGSDEQYF. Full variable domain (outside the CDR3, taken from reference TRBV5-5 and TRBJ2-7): DAGVTQSPTHLIKTRGQQVTLRCSPISGHKSVSWYQQVLGQGPQFIFQYYEKEERGRGNFPDRFSARQFPNYSSELNVNALLLGDSALYLCASSSGARGTGSDEQYFGPGTRLTVT.

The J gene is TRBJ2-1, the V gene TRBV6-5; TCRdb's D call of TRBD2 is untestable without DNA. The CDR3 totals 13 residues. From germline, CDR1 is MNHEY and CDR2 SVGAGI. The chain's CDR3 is CASSYSTPEGKFF.

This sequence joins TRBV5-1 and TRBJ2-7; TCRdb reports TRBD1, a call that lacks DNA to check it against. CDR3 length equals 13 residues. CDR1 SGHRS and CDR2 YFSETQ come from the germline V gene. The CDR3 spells CASSLARDREQYF.